The 3 T cell receptor beta chains below were found in one sample sequenced in a study of blood T cell repertoires in COVID-19 (dated by TCRdb to 2019 to 2021). The protocol used for the library was the immunoSEQ multiplex PCR assay. TCRdb holds this immuneACCESS table with in-frame rearrangements only. Some clones are missing; in checked studies, unresolved V genes explain under half, and the rest has no known cause. Across this sample there are 55,000 to 75,000 clones, with 70% to 90% seen only once. Of the sample, more than 6% falls within the top ten clones. The material sequenced was peripheral blood. Receptors were obtained from a human donor with active COVID-19. The donor label of this sample is uncertain.

The chain is built from TRBV6-5 and TRBJ2-3, with D tentatively TRBD2 (6 bases). Trimming took 3 bases from V and 6 from J, leaving 10 bases between them. This CDR3 region has 13 residues. CDR1 and CDR2 (germline): MNHEY, SVGAGI. Written as DNA, the CDR3 is TGTGCCAGCAGTTATCGGGGGAGGGATACGCAGTATTTT. Protein: CASSYRGRDTQYF.

This clone occurred once. V and J are TRBV2 and TRBJ2-3; D not certain. The CDR3 length is 13 residues. The V end was cut by 0 bases, the J end by 14 bases, with 15 bases between. Germline CDR1 SNHLY, CDR2 FYNNEI. CDR3 bases: TGTGCCAGCAGTGAAGCCCCCCTTAGTGTACTGTATTTT. Protein: CASSEAPLSVLYF.

The CDR3 nucleotides are TGTGCCAGTAGTATAGCGACTAGCGGGAGACGGGGGGATACGCAGTATTTT. It codes for CASSIATSGRRGDTQYF. The V call is TRBV19, the J call TRBJ2-3, with 12 bases fitting TRBD2. CDR1 and CDR2 from the germline V gene are LNHDA and SQIVND (reference sequence). This CDR3 comprises 17 residues. The V gene end was trimmed by 1 base and the J gene end by 6 bases; junction bases not matched to a gene: 8.